The clone carrying this TCR beta chain was seen more than once but under ten times. Its antigen is not known. Trimming removed 5 bases at V and 6 bases at J, with 17 bases between. In germline, CDR1 is SEHNR, CDR2 FQNEAQ (reference sequence). This CDR3 region has 14 residues. Disease duration under 2 months; hyperthyroidism patients were aged 18 to 65. The data derive from a study of T cells in Graves' hyperthyroidism and ophthalmopathy. Overall study findings and caveats: Researchers report that a 13 V-J model separated ophthalmopathy from stable hyperthyroidism. Blood also held most thyroid clonotypes expanded beyond 0.001.

Amplified regions were TCR beta CDR3 sequences from RNA transcripts. The study used the HTBI primer set for a first-round RT-PCR of the TCR CDR3. Each CDR3 protein is one row after TCRdb ran MiXCR on the multiplex PCR reads. The data hold 650,000 to 750,000 distinct CDR3 sequences, with about 14% observed a single time. This TCR was sampled from a woman between 18 and 29 years old with Graves' hyperthyroidism. The specimen was blood. J is TRBJ2-7 and V is TRBV7-9; weak D call: TRBD2 (6 bases). CDR3 nucleotides: TGTGCCAGCAGCCGAACTAGCCCGGGGGTCGAGCAGTACTTC. This translates into CASSRTSPGVEQYF.